Sequencing of this TCR beta chain was carried out in a study of T cell responses to AZD1222 COVID-19 vaccine. Germline V gene data show CDR1 as MNHEY and CDR2 as SMNVEV (reference sequence). The CDR3 contains 15 residues. V gave up 5 bases and J gave up 6 bases, with 17 bases separating them. Sequenced by immunoSEQ multiplex PCR; TCRdb stores in-frame clones only, minus some. The sample carries more than 150,000 clones, about 91% recorded once. The source is an adult in good health. The genes are TRBV27 and TRBJ2-1; D gene ambiguous. The source was peripheral blood, collected on day 0 of AZD1222 vaccination. The CDR3 spells CASSPYLDEANEQFF. Here the CDR3 DNA reads TGTGCCAGCAGTCCCTACCTGGACGAGGCCAATGAGCAGTTCTTC.